The source of this T cell receptor (beta chain) is a study of T-cell memory formation after mild COVID-19. This clonotype came up a few times. Its specificity is not known. From the 5' RACE reads, TCRdb called clonotypes with MiXCR, one entry per CDR3 protein. The data hold around 310,000 distinct CDR3 sequences, with under 25% observed a single time. Study-level findings and limits: Pre-infection memory harbored some responding clones, suggesting cross-reactive memory joined.

The sample consisted of PBMCs or a T cell subset sorted from them (not recorded which). The origin of this receptor is a man aged 18-30 years who had mild COVID-19 (a few samples of this study predate the infection). Cell type and time point are not known.

The CDR3 nucleotides read TGCGCCAGCAGCTTGGATAATGACTACGAGCAGTACGTC. Translation gives CASSLDNDYEQYV. The chain combines TRBV5-1 with TRBJ2-7; no clear D. The CDR3 length is 13 residues. CDR1 and CDR2 (germline): SGHRS, YFSETQ. Between the trimmed V and J ends, which lost 0 bases and 3 bases, there was a span of 7 bases.